This T cell receptor (beta chain) derives from a study of T cell repertoires in cytomegalovirus infection. One entry per CDR3 protein, called by TCRdb with MiXCR from the reads. The sample lists 490,000 or so distinct CDR3 sequences, 10% to 12% occurring once. This clonotype was detected many times. Germline V lookup: CDR1 MNHEY, CDR2 SMNVEV (reference sequence). Trimming stripped 11 bases from V and 8 bases from J, with 13 bases between. The CDR3 loop spans 11 amino acids. The sequence came from a human donor in good health (CMV status not recorded). Some clones in this sample may be carry-over from other donors' samples. Sequences were obtained from PBMCs. The chain employs TRBV27 and TRBJ2-1, with D perhaps TRBD1 (6 bases). CDR3 coding DNA: TGTGCCGCCAGGGGCGGCGATGAGCAGTTCTTC. Its translation is CAARGGDEQFF.